The present entry profiles one T cell receptor (beta chain) with its context. The T cells that were sequenced for TCR beta were CD8+ and CD4+ cells from blood. The record originates from a study of CD8 T cells in Susac syndrome. cDNA came from roughly 0.53 to 1 ug RNA primed by random hexamers. Across 54 Vbeta and 13 Jbeta, TCR beta CDR3 was amplified with immunoSEQ multiplex PCR. TCRdb recomputed calls from the immunoSEQ multiplex PCR reads with MiXCR, one row per CDR3 protein. The sample shows fewer than 150,000 distinct CDR3 sequences, around 94% of them seen only once. CDR1 is LNHNV and CDR2 is YYDKDF in the germline V gene (reference sequence). The CDR3 covers 15 residues. The V and J ends lost 0 bases and 5 bases respectively, with 13 bases between them.

This clonotype was obtained from a human donor in good health. Sequencing was performed on CD8+ T cells from PBMCs. The chain links TRBV15 to TRBJ2-5; no reliable D call. CDR3 coding DNA: TGTGCCACCAGCAGAGAGCGGCAAACGGCTGAGACCCAGTACTTC. Residues: CATSRERQTAETQYF.